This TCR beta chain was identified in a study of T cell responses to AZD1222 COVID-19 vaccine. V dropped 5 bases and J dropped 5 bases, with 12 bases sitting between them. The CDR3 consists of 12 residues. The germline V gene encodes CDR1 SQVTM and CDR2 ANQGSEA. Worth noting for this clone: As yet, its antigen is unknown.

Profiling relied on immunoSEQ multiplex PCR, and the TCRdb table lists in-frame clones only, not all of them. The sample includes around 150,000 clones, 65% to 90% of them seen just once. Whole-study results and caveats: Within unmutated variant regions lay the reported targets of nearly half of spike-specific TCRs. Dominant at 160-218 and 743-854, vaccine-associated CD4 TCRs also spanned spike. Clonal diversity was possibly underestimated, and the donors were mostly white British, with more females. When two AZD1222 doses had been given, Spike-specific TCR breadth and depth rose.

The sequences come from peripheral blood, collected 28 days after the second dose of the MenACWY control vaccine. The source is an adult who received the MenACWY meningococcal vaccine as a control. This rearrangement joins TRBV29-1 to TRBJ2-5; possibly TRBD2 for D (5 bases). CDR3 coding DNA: TGCAGCGTTCCTCCGGGCGGGGAGACCCAGTACTTC. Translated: CSVPPGGETQYF.